This T cell receptor (beta chain) came from a study of blood T cell repertoires in COVID-19. Turning to the study itself: Samples came from the United States, Italy and Spain, spanning acute and convalescent COVID-19.

Data came from immunoSEQ multiplex PCR; TCRdb stores just in-frame clones and leaves some out. Of about 200,000 clones listed, roughly 86% are singletons. Germline loops: CDR1 SEHNR, CDR2 FQNEAQ (reference sequence). With 8 bases clipped from V and 6 bases from J, the junction kept 7 bases outside the gene matches. The CDR3 loop spans 12 amino acids. Study members were between roughly 18 and 90 years old and lived in about two dozen US regions. Clinical history reported by participants formed the basis on which cohorts were assigned. The sample was PBMCs or T cells enriched from blood (not recorded which). The sequence was obtained from a man aged 35 to 55 with acute COVID-19. This chain joins TRBV7-9 and TRBJ2-7; TRBD2 aligns across 7 bases. The CDR3 protein is CASRGREGEQYF. The CDR3 bases are TGTGCCAGCCGGGGGAGGGAGGGCGAGCAGTACTTC.